Listed below are T cell receptor beta chains from one sample, sequenced in a study. TCRdb independently ran MiXCR on the RT-PCR reads; one entry per CDR3 protein. Of fewer than 800,000 distinct CDR3 sequences listed, 12% to 15% are singletons. Sequencing used memory CD4+ T cells from blood. The receptors derive from a female donor in good health, serving as a healthy control. Each CDR3 is given with its conserved first and last residue. The D gene is left open where the match is weak. For some rows the clone size is stated as once, few or many, or as a class when expanded; others skip it.

D gene	V gene	clone size	J gene	CDR3 protein	CDR3 DNA
TRBD2	TRBV12-3/TRBV12-4	few	TRBJ2-2	CASSLGPSGRGYTGELFF	TGTGCCAGCAGCCTGGGCCCTAGCGGGAGAGGGTACACCGGGGAGCTGTTTTTT
.	TRBV20-1	.	TRBJ1-2	CSARVPITTAHYGYTF	TGCAGTGCTAGAGTACCTATAACGACAGCTCACTATGGCTACACCTTC
.	TRBV5-1	.	TRBJ2-7	CASSLCWVHDYEQYF	TGCGCCAGCAGCCTCTGTTGGGTGCACGATTACGAGCAGTACTTC
TRBD2	TRBV12-3/TRBV12-4	few	TRBJ2-1	CASSPSGRFSYNEQFF	TGTGCCAGCAGTCCCAGCGGGAGGTTCTCCTACAATGAGCAGTTCTTC
.	TRBV30	.	TRBJ2-3	CAWSLTPTLQYF	TGTGCCTGGAGCCTGACACCAACCTTGCAGTATTTT
.	TRBV11-2	few	TRBJ2-3	CASIHSYTDTQYF	TGTGCCAGCATCCACTCCTACACAGATACGCAGTATTTT
.	TRBV11-2	.	TRBJ1-1	CASSFAWGTEAFF	TGTGCCAGCAGCTTCGCCTGGGGCACTGAAGCTTTCTTT
.	TRBV7-9	.	TRBJ2-6	CASSPQGSAGANVLTF	TGTGCCAGCAGCCCCCAGGGATCCGCTGGGGCCAACGTCCTGACTTTC
TRBD1	TRBV6-1	few	TRBJ1-5	CASTIIRDRVNQPQHF	TGTGCCAGCACCATCATCCGGGACAGGGTGAATCAGCCCCAGCATTTT
.	TRBV19	many	TRBJ2-3	CASRPRDSRVDTQYF	TGTGCCAGTAGACCCCGGGACTCTAGGGTGGATACGCAGTATTTT
.	TRBV5-4	once	TRBJ1-1	CASSFGNQRAPEGEALF	TGTGCCAGCAGCTTTGGGAATCAGAGAGCCCCGGAGGGGGAAGCTTTATTT
.	TRBV20-1	.	TRBJ2-5	CSAISPGGQETQYF	TGCAGTGCTATATCTCCGGGTGGCCAAGAGACCCAGTACTTC
.	TRBV14	once	TRBJ2-5	CASSQDWTGTQYF	TGTGCCAGCAGCCAAGACTGGACGGGGACCCAGTACTTC
TRBD1	TRBV20-1	.	TRBJ1-5	CSAYRDSPNQPQHF	TGCAGTGCATACCGGGACAGCCCTAATCAGCCCCAGCATTTT
.	TRBV15	few	TRBJ2-7	CATSFQSSYEQYF	TGTGCCACCAGCTTTCAGTCCTCCTACGAGCAGTACTTC
TRBD1	TRBV12-3/TRBV12-4	.	TRBJ2-7	CASSLGTVNPYEQYF	TGTGCCAGCAGTTTGGGGACAGTGAATCCCTACGAGCAGTACTTC
TRBD1	TRBV25-1	.	TRBJ2-1	CASSERDNRGLNEQFF	TGTGCCAGCAGTGAGCGCGATAACAGGGGGCTTAATGAGCAGTTCTTC
TRBD2	TRBV20-1	few	TRBJ2-7	CSAMRERGSYEQYF	TGCAGTGCTATGCGGGAGAGGGGCTCCTACGAGCAGTACTTC
TRBD1	TRBV7-2	few	TRBJ2-3	CASSLGQVNTDTQYF	TGTGCCAGCAGCCTCGGACAGGTTAACACAGATACGCAGTATTTT
TRBD1	TRBV19	.	TRBJ2-7	CASSNRDRANEQYF	TGTGCCAGTAGTAACCGGGACAGGGCCAACGAGCAGTACTTC
.	TRBV6-5	.	TRBJ2-5	CASSESSSSEETQYF	TGTGCCAGCAGTGAGTCTTCTAGCAGCGAAGAGACCCAGTACTTC
.	TRBV6-2/TRBV6-3	.	TRBJ1-1	CASSLRGWEAFF	TGTGCCAGCAGTCTCAGGGGTTGGGAAGCTTTCTTT
.	TRBV5-1	.	TRBJ1-3	CASSLGPRGSGNTIYF	TGCGCCAGCAGCTTGGGGCCCAGGGGCTCTGGAAACACCATATATTTT
TRBD1	TRBV11-3	.	TRBJ2-1	CASAGGTGAYNEQFF	TGTGCCAGCGCGGGTGGGACAGGGGCCTACAATGAGCAGTTCTTC
.	TRBV6-5	.	TRBJ2-5	CASRLRGETQYF	TGTGCCAGCAGGCTCAGGGGCGAGACCCAGTACTTC